The rows below give T cell receptor beta chains drawn from one sample of a study of blood T cells in healthy people across ages. TCRdb reprocessed the 5' RACE reads via MiXCR and lists one record per CDR3 protein. Among about 800,000 distinct CDR3 sequences listed, more than 20% were seen once. The same specimen was also included in a second study, on T cells of mothers and their children.

Sequencing was carried out using blood. The receptors originated from a boy aged 10-17 years in good health. Each CDR3 is given with its conserved first and last residue.

cdr3_aa	v_call	j_call
CASSHIPGQEYRTEYDEQFF	TRBV11-2	-
CAIAGWVAPYEQYF	TRBV10-3	-
CASSYTSGAGGESEQYF	TRBV13	TRBJ2-7
CSGQGTDTQYF	TRBV20-1	TRBJ2-3
CASSFRAGVAYEQYF	TRBV7-2	TRBJ2-7
CASSLGLAGGWQETQYF	TRBV4-3	TRBJ2-5
CASSVTGVATNEKLFF	TRBV12-3/TRBV12-4	TRBJ1-4
CASSPVENTEAFF	TRBV9	TRBJ1-1
CASGGDFIRLGETQYF	TRBV2	TRBJ2-5
CASSSGGGAFF	TRBV6-5	TRBJ1-1
CASKLAEANVLTF	TRBV6-1	TRBJ2-6
CASSLSPTADEQFF	TRBV7-8	-
CASSLGGASRGYTF	TRBV12-3/TRBV12-4	TRBJ1-2
CASSSLAFYYNEQFF	TRBV11-2	TRBJ2-1
CSARPRGTSGRYEQYF	TRBV20-1	TRBJ2-7
CASSKQGIDQPQHF	TRBV6-1	TRBJ1-5